Following are 4 T cell receptor beta chains from one sample sequenced in a study of T cell responses to AZD1222 COVID-19 vaccine. Some clones are missing from TCRdb's copy, which holds only in-frame ones; the method was immunoSEQ multiplex PCR. The data contain fewer than 120,000 clones, 70% to 90% of them seen just once; the ten biggest clones take up around 3.3%. The source material was peripheral blood, sampled on day 0 of AZD1222 vaccination. Receptors originate from an adult in good health.

The chain has TRBV5-8 and TRBJ1-1, with 7 bases aligning to TRBD1. The CDR3 is 13 residues long. Trimming removed 4 bases from V and 4 bases from J; junction bases left unmatched: 4. CDR1 SGHTS and CDR2 YDEGEE come from the germline V gene. CDR3 sequence (DNA): TGTGCCAGCAGCGTCGACAGGGCCACTGAAGCTTTCTTT. It yields the protein CASSVDRATEAFF. Combining the CDR3 with reference TRBV5-8 and TRBJ1-1 gives the whole variable domain EAGVTQSPTHLIKTRGQQATLRCSPISGHTSVYWYQQALGLGLQFLLWYDEGEERNRGNFPPRFSGRQFPNYSSELNVNALELEDSALYLCASSVDRATEAFFGQGTRLTVV.

The J gene is TRBJ2-5, the V gene TRBV5-4, with 7 positions matching TRBD1. CDR3 length: 16 amino acids. The J segment lost 1 base and the V segment lost 4 bases, leaving 10 bases of the junction unmatched. Germline CDR1 and CDR2: SGHNT and YYREEE (reference sequence). The CDR3 DNA reads TGTGCCAGCAGCGCCGGGAACCGGGACAGCCAAGAGACCCAGTACTTC. Translated, it gives CASSAGNRDSQETQYF.

This chain connects TRBV3-1 (or the pseudogene TRBV3-2) to TRBJ1-1, with D possibly matching TRBD1 (5 bases). Germline assignment: CDR1 LGHDT and CDR2 YNNKEL (reference sequence). Trimming cost V 0 bases and J 1 base, with 12 bases left between them. The CDR3 loop spans 16 amino acids. CDR3 amino acids: CASSQEELGGNTEAFF. CDR3 nucleotide sequence: TGTGCCAGCAGCCAAGAAGAGCTGGGGGGGAACACTGAAGCTTTCTTT.

This clone came up a few times. The V gene is TRBV15, the J gene TRBJ1-3; no reliable D call. V was pared by 5 bases and J by 2 bases, with 13 bases between. From germline, CDR1 is LNHNV and CDR2 YYDKDF (reference sequence). This CDR3 has 15 amino acids. CDR3 in DNA: TGTGCCACCAGCCTAGATCGGGCTACTGGAAACACCATATATTTT. Its protein is CATSLDRATGNTIYF. Full variable domain (outside the CDR3, taken from reference TRBV15 and TRBJ1-3): DAMVIQNPRYQVTQFGKPVTLSCSQTLNHNVMYWYQQKSSQAPKLLFHYYDKDFNNEADTPDNFQSRRPNTSFCFLDIRSPGLGDTAMYLCATSLDRATGNTIYFGEGSWLTVV.